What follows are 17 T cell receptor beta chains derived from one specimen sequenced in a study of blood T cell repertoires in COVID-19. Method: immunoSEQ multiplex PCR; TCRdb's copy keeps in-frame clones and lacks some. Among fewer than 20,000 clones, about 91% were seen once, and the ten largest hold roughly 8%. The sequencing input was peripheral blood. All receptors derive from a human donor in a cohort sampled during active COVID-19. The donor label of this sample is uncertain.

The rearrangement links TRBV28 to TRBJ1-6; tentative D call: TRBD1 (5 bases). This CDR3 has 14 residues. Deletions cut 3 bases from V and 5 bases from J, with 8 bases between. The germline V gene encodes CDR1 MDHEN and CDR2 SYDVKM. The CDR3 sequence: CASSLGGDNSPLHF. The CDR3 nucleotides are TGTGCCAGCAGTTTGGGAGGGGATAATTCACCCCTCCACTTT.

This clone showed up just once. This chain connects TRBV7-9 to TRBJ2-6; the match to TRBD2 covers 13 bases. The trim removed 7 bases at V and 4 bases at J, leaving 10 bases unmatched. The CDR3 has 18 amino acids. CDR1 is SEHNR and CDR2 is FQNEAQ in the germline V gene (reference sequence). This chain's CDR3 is CASTRGLAGAGGANVLTF. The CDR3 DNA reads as TGTGCCAGCACCAGAGGACTAGCGGGAGCGGGAGGGGCCAACGTCCTGACTTTC.

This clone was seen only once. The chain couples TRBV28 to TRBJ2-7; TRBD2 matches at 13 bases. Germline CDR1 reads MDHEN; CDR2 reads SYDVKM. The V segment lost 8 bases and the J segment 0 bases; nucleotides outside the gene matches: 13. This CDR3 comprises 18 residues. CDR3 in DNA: TGTGCCAGCTATGGACTAGCGGGAGTCTTTCAGAGCTCCTACGAGCAGTACTTC. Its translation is CASYGLAGVFQSSYEQYF.

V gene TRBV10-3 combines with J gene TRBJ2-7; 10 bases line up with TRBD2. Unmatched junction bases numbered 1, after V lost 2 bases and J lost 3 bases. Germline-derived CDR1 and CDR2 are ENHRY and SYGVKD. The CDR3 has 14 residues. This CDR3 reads CAISEGTSVYEQYF. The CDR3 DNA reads TGTGCCATCAGTGAGGGGACTAGCGTCTACGAGCAGTACTTC.

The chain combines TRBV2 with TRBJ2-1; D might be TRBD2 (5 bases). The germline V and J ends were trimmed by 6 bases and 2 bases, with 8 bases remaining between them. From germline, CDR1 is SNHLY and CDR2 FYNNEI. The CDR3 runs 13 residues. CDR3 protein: CASSAGTYNEQFF. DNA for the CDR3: TGTGCCAGCAGCGCCGGGACCTACAATGAGCAGTTCTTC.

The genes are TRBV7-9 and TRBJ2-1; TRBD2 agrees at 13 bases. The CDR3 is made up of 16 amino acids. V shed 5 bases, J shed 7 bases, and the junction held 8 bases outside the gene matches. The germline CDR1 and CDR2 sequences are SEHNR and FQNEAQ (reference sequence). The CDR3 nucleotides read TGTGCCAGCAGCCCTCCGGGACTAGCGGGGTGGAATGAGCAGTTCTTC. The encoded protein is CASSPPGLAGWNEQFF.

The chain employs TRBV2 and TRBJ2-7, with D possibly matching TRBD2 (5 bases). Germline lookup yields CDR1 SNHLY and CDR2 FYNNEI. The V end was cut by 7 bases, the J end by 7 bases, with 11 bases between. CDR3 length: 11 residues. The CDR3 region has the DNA TGTGCCAGCATGCAGACTAAAGAGCAGTACTTC. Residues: CASMQTKEQYF.

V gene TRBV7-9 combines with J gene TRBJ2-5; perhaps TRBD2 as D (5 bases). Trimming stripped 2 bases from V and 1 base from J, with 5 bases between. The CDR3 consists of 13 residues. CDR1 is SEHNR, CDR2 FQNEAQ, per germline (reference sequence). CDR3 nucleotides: TGTGCCAGCAGCTTAAGCGGCCAAGAGACCCAGTACTTC. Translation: CASSLSGQETQYF.

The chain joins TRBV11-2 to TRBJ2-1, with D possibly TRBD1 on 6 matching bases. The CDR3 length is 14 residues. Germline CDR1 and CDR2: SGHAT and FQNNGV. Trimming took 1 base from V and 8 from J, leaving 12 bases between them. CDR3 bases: TGTGCCAGCAGCTTAGCAGGGGATTTCGATGAGCAGTTCTTC. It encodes CASSLAGDFDEQFF.

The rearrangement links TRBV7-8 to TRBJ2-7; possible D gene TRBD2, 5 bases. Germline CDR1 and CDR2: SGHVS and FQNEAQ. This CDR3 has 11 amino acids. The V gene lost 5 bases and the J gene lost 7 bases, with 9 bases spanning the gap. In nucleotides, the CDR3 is TGTGCCAGCAGCCCCCCGGGAGAGCAGTACTTC. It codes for CASSPPGEQYF.

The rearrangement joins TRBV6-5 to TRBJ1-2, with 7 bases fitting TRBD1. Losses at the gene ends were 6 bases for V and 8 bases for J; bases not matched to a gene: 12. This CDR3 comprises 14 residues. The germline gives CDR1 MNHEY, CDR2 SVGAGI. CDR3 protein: CASRRGTDFKGYTF. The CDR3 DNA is TGTGCCAGCAGACGAGGGACAGACTTTAAGGGCTACACCTTC.

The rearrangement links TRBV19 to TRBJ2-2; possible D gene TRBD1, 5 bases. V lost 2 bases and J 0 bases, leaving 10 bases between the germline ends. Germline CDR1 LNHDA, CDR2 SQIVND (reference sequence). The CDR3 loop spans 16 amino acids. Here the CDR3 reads CASSIRARANTGELFF. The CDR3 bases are TGTGCCAGTAGTATAAGGGCCAGGGCGAACACCGGGGAGCTGTTTTTT.

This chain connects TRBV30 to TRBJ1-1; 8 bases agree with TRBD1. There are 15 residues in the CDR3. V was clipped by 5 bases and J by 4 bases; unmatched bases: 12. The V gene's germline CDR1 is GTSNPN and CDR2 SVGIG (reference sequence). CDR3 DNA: TGTGCCTGGTCTTCCTCGGACAGGGTAACCACTGAAGCTTTCTTT. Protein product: CAWSSSDRVTTEAFF.

The CDR3 nucleotides are TGTGCCAGCAGCGACAGGGTAAGCAATCAGCCCCAGCATTTT. It encodes CASSDRVSNQPQHF. The chain uses TRBV2 and TRBJ1-5; TRBD1 agrees at 7 bases. There are 14 residues in the CDR3. Germline-derived CDR1 and CDR2 are SNHLY and FYNNEI. The junction had 3 bases not matched to a gene; V was cut back by 6 bases and J by 1 base.

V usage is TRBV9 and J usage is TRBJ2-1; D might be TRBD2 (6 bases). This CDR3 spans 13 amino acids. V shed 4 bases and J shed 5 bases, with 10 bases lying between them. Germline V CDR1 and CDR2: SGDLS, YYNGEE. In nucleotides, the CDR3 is TGTGCCAGCAGCTCGGGACTTAACAATGAGCAGTTCTTC. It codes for CASSSGLNNEQFF.

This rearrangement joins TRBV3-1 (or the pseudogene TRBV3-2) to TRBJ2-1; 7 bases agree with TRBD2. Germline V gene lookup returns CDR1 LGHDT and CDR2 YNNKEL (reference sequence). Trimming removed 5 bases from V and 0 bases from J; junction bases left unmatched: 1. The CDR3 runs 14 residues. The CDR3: CASSWDYSYNEQFF. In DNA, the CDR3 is TGTGCCAGCAGCTGGGACTACTCCTACAATGAGCAGTTCTTC.

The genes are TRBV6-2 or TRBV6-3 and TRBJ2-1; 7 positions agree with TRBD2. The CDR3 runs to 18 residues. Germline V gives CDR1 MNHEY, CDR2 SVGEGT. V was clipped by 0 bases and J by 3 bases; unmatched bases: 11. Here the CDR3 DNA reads TGTGCCAGCAGTTACTCACCCCCGGGAAGCGGGGTCTACAATGAGCAGTTCTTC. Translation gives CASSYSPPGSGVYNEQFF.